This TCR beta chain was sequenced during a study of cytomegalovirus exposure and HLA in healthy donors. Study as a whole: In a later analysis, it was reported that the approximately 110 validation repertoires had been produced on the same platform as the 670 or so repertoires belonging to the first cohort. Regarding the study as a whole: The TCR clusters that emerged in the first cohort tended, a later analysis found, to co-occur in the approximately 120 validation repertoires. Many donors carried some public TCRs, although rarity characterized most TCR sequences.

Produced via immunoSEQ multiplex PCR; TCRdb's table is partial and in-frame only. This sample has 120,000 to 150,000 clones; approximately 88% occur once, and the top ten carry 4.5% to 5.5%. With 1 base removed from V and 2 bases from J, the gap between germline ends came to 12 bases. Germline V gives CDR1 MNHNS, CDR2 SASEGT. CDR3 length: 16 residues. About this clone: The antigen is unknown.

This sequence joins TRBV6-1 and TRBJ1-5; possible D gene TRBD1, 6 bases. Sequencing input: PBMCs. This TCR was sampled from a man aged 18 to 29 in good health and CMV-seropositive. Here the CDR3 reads CASSEGGAGGNQPQHF. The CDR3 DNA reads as TGTGCCAGCAGTGAAGGTGGGGCAGGGGGCAATCAGCCCCAGCATTTT.